The clone carrying this T cell receptor (beta chain) came up a few times. What it binds is not known. Reverse transcribing all isolated RNA meant expressed TCRB transcripts were sequenced. Using immunoSEQ multiplex PCR, the repertoire was profiled, and TCRdb retains in-frame clones only, with some absent. The sample yields 250,000 to 350,000 clones, about 15% seen once. V lost 0 bases and J 8 bases, leaving 7 bases between the germline ends. Looked up from germline, CDR1 is LGHNA and CDR2 is YSLEER. This CDR3 region has 13 residues. This specimen comes from a study of beta chain features in type 1 diabetes. Whole-study findings and limits: Small HLA sub-analyses could not settle whether HLA shapes TCRB rearrangement. A potential PCR bias toward shorter templates would be equal in patient and control samples. Insertions at VDJ junctions were less frequent in type 1 diabetes patients. These patients also deleted more nucleotides at the same junctions. Among patients, naive, central memory and Treg TCRB repertoires appeared more similar than among healthy donors. In every one of the four CD4+ subsets, TCRB CDR3s were moderately but significantly shorter in Type 1 diabetes patients.

This clonotype was obtained from a man between 18 and 29 years old with type 1 diabetes. V and J are TRBV4-3 and TRBJ1-4; D gene uncertain. Sequences were obtained from naive CD4+ T cells from blood. The CDR3 spells CASSQDSREKLFF. DNA for the CDR3: TGCGCCAGCAGCCAAGATTCGCGGGAAAAACTGTTTTTT.